One sample yielded the 24 T cell receptor beta chains listed below, sequenced in a study of T cell responses to AZD1222 COVID-19 vaccine. Profiled with immunoSEQ multiplex PCR; TCRdb holds only in-frame clones, not every one. The sample lists roughly 180,000 clones, almost 95% occurring once. The sequences come from peripheral blood, collected on day 0 of AZD1222 vaccination. The receptors stem from an adult in good health.

This rearrangement joins TRBV5-4 to TRBJ2-7; D might be TRBD1 (6 bases). V lost 4 bases to trimming and J lost 4 bases, with 15 bases between them. This CDR3 is 14 amino acids long. Germline-derived CDR1 and CDR2 are SGHNT and YYREEE (reference sequence). CDR3 sequence: CASSPYRAGYEQYF. In nucleotides, the CDR3 is TGTGCCAGCAGCCCGTACAGGGCTGGGTACGAGCAGTACTTC.

This rearrangement joins TRBV6-6 to TRBJ1-5, with a possible D match to TRBD1 (6 bases). This CDR3 region has 17 residues. Germline CDR1 MNHNY, CDR2 SVGAGI (reference sequence). V was cut by 5 bases and J by 0 bases, with 17 bases left in between. The CDR3 DNA reads as TGTGCCAGCAGTCCAACCGGGGGGGGCTTTAGCAATCAGCCCCAGCATTTT. Its translation: CASSPTGGGFSNQPQHF.

V usage is TRBV5-6 and J usage is TRBJ2-5; TRBD1 matches 7 bases. Trimming took 5 bases from V and 0 from J; bases not matched to a gene: 7. Germline lookup yields CDR1 SGHDT and CDR2 YYEEEE. This CDR3 is built from 15 residues. The CDR3 reads CASRTTGIYQETQYF. CDR3 sequence (DNA): TGTGCCAGCAGGACGACAGGGATCTACCAAGAGACCCAGTACTTC. The variable domain in full, completed from reference TRBV5-6 and TRBJ2-5, reads DAGVTQSPTHLIKTRGQQVTLRCSPKSGHDTVSWYQQALGQGPQFIFQYYEEEERQRGNFPDRFSGHQFPNYSSELNVNALLLGDSALYLCASRTTGIYQETQYFGPGTRLLVL.

The CDR3 DNA reads as TGTGCCAGCAGCGTACCCGGGGCGGGGGGAGAGACCCAGTACTTC. It is translated as CASSVPGAGGETQYF. This chain joins TRBV9 and TRBJ2-5; 8 bases fit TRBD2. V dropped 1 base and J dropped 4; count of bases not matched to a gene: 6. This CDR3 is built from 15 residues. In germline, CDR1 is SGDLS, CDR2 YYNGEE.

This clone was detected only once. J is TRBJ2-5 and V is TRBV28, with D maybe TRBD1 (5 bases). Germline CDR1 reads MDHEN; CDR2 reads SYDVKM. The CDR3 is made up of 14 amino acids. V lost 6 bases, J lost 5 bases, and 16 bases lay in between. This chain's CDR3 is CASSIGHTKETQYF. The CDR3 region has the DNA TGTGCCAGCAGCATCGGACACACCAAGGAGACCCAGTACTTC.

The CDR3 DNA sequence: TGTGCCAGCAGCTTGGAGGGGTGGACTTACAATGAGCAGTTCTTC. Translation gives CASSLEGWTYNEQFF. The chain couples TRBV5-4 to TRBJ2-1; D is tentatively TRBD1 or TRBD2 (5 bases each). V was pared by 0 bases and J by 4 bases, with 11 bases between. Germline values: CDR1 SGHNT, CDR2 YYREEE (reference sequence). The CDR3 spans 15 residues. Together with reference TRBV5-4 and TRBJ2-1, the CDR3 gives the full variable domain: ETGVTQSPTHLIKTRGQQVTLRCSSQSGHNTVSWYQQALGQGPQFIFQYYREEENGRGNFPPRFSGLQFPNYSSELNVNALELDDSALYLCASSLEGWTYNEQFFGPGTRLTVL.

The rearrangement links TRBV5-6 to TRBJ2-2, with TRBD2 matching over 8 bases. V shed 3 bases, J shed 6 bases, and the junction held 10 bases outside the gene matches. The CDR3 runs 16 residues. The V gene's germline CDR1 is SGHDT and CDR2 YYEEEE. This CDR3 is CASSYPTSGSPGELFF. DNA of the CDR3: TGTGCCAGCAGCTACCCAACTAGCGGCAGCCCCGGGGAGCTGTTTTTT.

As DNA, the CDR3 is TGTGCCAGCAGTTTATACGGAAATACAGCTAGCTCCTACAATGAGCAGTTCTTC. It is translated as CASSLYGNTASSYNEQFF. The genes are TRBV27 and TRBJ2-1; D is uncertain. CDR1 MNHEY and CDR2 SMNVEV come from the germline V gene (reference sequence). Between the trimmed V and J ends, which lost 1 base and 0 bases, there was a span of 16 bases. The CDR3 extends over 18 amino acids.

This rearrangement joins TRBV28 to TRBJ2-2; D gene ambiguous. Looked up from germline, CDR1 is MDHEN and CDR2 is SYDVKM. The CDR3 has 13 residues. V lost 3 bases to trimming and J lost 0 bases, with 2 bases between them. The CDR3 DNA follows: TGTGCCAGCAGTTTGGCGAACACCGGGGAGCTGTTTTTT. Protein product: CASSLANTGELFF.

The genes are TRBV24-1 and TRBJ2-1, with TRBD2 as a possible D gene (5 bases). CDR1 and CDR2 from the germline V gene are KGHDR and SFDVKD. CDR3 length: 13 residues. Trimming took 5 bases from V and 4 from J, leaving 8 bases between them. DNA for the CDR3: TGTGCCACCAGTGCGAGGAGGTACAATGAGCAGTTCTTC. It encodes CATSARRYNEQFF.

The chain joins TRBV28 to TRBJ2-2; weak D call: TRBD1 (6 bases). V was cut by 6 bases and J by 4 bases, with 15 bases left in between. CDR3 length equals 15 residues. Germline loops: CDR1 MDHEN, CDR2 SYDVKM. The CDR3 sequence is CASRSNGQLTGELFF. In DNA form, the CDR3 reads TGTGCCAGCAGATCGAACGGACAGCTCACCGGGGAGCTGTTTTTT.

V is TRBV2 and J is TRBJ1-6; D is undetermined. V lost 1 base, J lost 7 bases, and 5 bases lay in between. The length of the CDR3 is 13 residues. The germline CDR1 and CDR2 sequences are SNHLY and FYNNEI. In DNA form, the CDR3 reads TGTGCCAGCAGTGAAGTCGCGAATTCACCCCTCCACTTT. Translating gives CASSEVANSPLHF.

The chain employs TRBV19 and TRBJ1-5, with 8 nucleotides matching TRBD1. Germline CDR1 reads LNHDA; CDR2 reads SQIVND (reference sequence). CDR3 length: 13 residues. After removal of 6 bases from V and 9 bases from J, the junction contained 7 bases not matched to a gene. The CDR3 nucleotides read TGTGCCAGTAGCGGACAGGGAGGAGGGCCCCAGCATTTT. Protein: CASSGQGGGPQHF.

The chain carries TRBV20-1 and TRBJ1-5; the D is unclear. This CDR3 is 14 amino acids long. The V end was cut by 3 bases, the J end by 4 bases, with 13 bases between. CDR1 and CDR2 (germline): DFQATT, SNEGSKA (reference sequence). Here the CDR3 reads CSASSTPPNQPQHF. The CDR3 nucleotides are TGCAGTGCTAGTTCCACACCACCTAATCAGCCCCAGCATTTT.

V gene TRBV28 combines with J gene TRBJ2-5, with TRBD1 matching over 9 bases. Trimming at V came to 5 bases and at J to 5 bases, leaving 6 bases not matched to a gene. Germline V gene sequence: CDR1 MDHEN, CDR2 SYDVKM. CDR3 length equals 14 residues. CDR3: CASSRDRVLETQYF. The CDR3, as DNA: TGTGCCAGCAGTAGGGACAGGGTGTTGGAGACCCAGTACTTC. Drawing the rest from reference TRBV28 and TRBJ2-5, the complete variable domain is DVKVTQSSRYLVKRTGEKVFLECVQDMDHENMFWYRQDPGLGLRLIYFSYDVKMKEKGDIPEGYSVSREKKERFSLILESASTNQTSMYLCASSRDRVLETQYFGPGTRLLVL.

The sample holds a few counts of this clone. This chain joins TRBV6-2 or TRBV6-3 and TRBJ2-1, with 9 bases matching TRBD2. The CDR3 has 18 amino acids. Germline assignment: CDR1 MNHEY and CDR2 SVGEGT. Trimming at V came to 3 bases and at J to 0 bases, leaving 9 bases not matched to a gene. CDR3 amino acids: CASSYQTSGLLSYNEQFF. The CDR3 DNA is TGTGCCAGCAGTTATCAGACTAGCGGCCTCCTCTCCTACAATGAGCAGTTCTTC.

The genes are TRBV5-1 and TRBJ1-1; the match to TRBD1 covers 7 bases. This CDR3 is 15 amino acids long. Trimming cost V 0 bases and J 0 bases; bases outside gene matches: 2. Germline CDR1 reads SGHRS; CDR2 reads YFSETQ. CDR3 loop: CASSLAGTVNTEAFF. CDR3 DNA: TGCGCCAGCAGCTTGGCCGGGACAGTGAACACTGAAGCTTTCTTT.

The chain combines TRBV10-2 with TRBJ1-5, with D unresolved. CDR3 length equals 12 residues. The V gene lost 3 bases and the J gene lost 5 bases, with 5 bases spanning the gap. Germline CDR1 is WSHSY and CDR2 is SAAADI. The CDR3 DNA follows: TGCGCCAGCAGTGAAAAGGATCAGCCCCAGCATTTT. Translating it yields CASSEKDQPQHF.

The chain joins TRBV7-9 to TRBJ2-5; 9 positions agree with TRBD1. CDR3 size: 14 residues. The V gene's germline CDR1 is SEHNR and CDR2 FQNEAQ (reference sequence). With 4 bases clipped from V and 5 bases from J, the junction kept 5 bases outside the gene matches. The CDR3, as DNA: TGTGCCAGCAGCTCACAGGGGGCTAGGGAGACCCAGTACTTC. Residues: CASSSQGARETQYF.

This clone has just one count. The J gene is TRBJ2-2, the V gene TRBV4-2, with D unresolved. Germline V gene lookup returns CDR1 LGHNA and CDR2 YNFKEQ. V was shortened by 4 bases and J by 6 bases, with 9 bases between the two germline ends. The CDR3 is made up of 13 amino acids. CDR3 DNA sequence: TGTGCCAGCAGCCGAGATGGTGCCGGGGAGCTGTTTTTT. Its translation: CASSRDGAGELFF.

The sample holds one count of this clone. V usage is TRBV28 and J usage is TRBJ1-2; D unclear. CDR1 and CDR2 (germline): MDHEN, SYDVKM. The CDR3 totals 13 residues. Trimming took off 9 bases at V and 5 bases at J, with 16 bases between the two ends. The CDR3 spells CASRPSGAYGYTF. The CDR3 DNA reads TGTGCCAGTAGGCCGTCGGGAGCGTATGGCTACACCTTC.

The rearrangement uses TRBV28 and TRBJ2-2; D perhaps matches TRBD1 (6 bases). V lost 10 bases and J 4 bases, leaving 13 bases between the germline ends. CDR1 and CDR2 (germline): MDHEN, SYDVKM. The CDR3 is 13 residues long. The DNA of the CDR3 is TGTGCCACATTAACAGGGCTCACCGGGGAGCTGTTTTTT. This translates into CATLTGLTGELFF.

For this clone: Other DNA sequences in this specimen translate into the identical CDR3. The V call is TRBV11-2, the J call TRBJ1-1; D perhaps matches TRBD1 (5 bases). This CDR3 has 13 amino acids. V was cut by 2 bases and J by 4 bases, with 8 bases left in between. The germline V gene encodes CDR1 SGHAT and CDR2 FQNNGV. The CDR3 loop reads CASSLRGGTEAFF. The CDR3 DNA reads TGTGCCAGCAGCTTAAGGGGTGGCACTGAAGCTTTCTTT.

CDR3: CASSVEGSGAYEQYF. CDR3 sequence (DNA): TGTGCCAGCAGCGTAGAGGGTTCGGGGGCCTACGAGCAGTACTTC. The rearrangement joins TRBV9 to TRBJ2-7; TRBD2 might be the D (6 bases). V lost 0 bases and J lost 2, with 12 bases in between. CDR3 length equals 15 residues. The germline CDR1 and CDR2 sequences are SGDLS and YYNGEE. Variable domain in full (rest from reference TRBV9 and TRBJ2-7): DSGVTQTPKHLITATGQRVTLRCSPRSGDLSVYWYQQSLDQGLQFLIQYYNGEERAKGNILERFSAQQFPDLHSELNLSSLELGDSALYFCASSVEGSGAYEQYFGPGTRLTVT.